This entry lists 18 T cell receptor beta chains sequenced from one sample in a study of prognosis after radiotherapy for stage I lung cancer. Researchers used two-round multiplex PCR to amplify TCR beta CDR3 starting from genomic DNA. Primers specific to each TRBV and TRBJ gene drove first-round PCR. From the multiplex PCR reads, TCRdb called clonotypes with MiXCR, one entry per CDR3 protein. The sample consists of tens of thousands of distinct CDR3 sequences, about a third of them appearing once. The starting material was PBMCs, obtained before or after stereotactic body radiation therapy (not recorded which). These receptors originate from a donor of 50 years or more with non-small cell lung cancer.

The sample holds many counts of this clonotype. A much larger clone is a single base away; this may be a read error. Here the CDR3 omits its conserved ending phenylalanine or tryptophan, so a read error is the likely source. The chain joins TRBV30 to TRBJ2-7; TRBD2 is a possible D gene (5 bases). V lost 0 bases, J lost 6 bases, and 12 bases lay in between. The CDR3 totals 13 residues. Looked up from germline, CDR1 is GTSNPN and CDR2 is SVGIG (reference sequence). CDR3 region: CAWSVGLAGEQYY. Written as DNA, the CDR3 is TGTGCCTGGAGTGTAGGCCTCGCGGGCGAGCAGTACTAC.

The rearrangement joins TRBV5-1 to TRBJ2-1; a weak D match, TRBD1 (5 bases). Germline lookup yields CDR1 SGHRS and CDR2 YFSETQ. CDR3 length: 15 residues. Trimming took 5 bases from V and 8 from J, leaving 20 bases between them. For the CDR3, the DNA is TGCGCCAGCAGGGACCTGGACATAAGACGGTATGAGCAGTTCTTC. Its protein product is CASRDLDIRRYEQFF.

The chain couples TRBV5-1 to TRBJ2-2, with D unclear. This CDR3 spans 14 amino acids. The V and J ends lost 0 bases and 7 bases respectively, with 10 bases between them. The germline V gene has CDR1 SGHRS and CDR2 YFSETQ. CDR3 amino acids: CASSLGDSNGELFF. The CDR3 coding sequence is TGCGCCAGCAGCTTGGGGGATAGTAACGGGGAGCTGTTTTTT.

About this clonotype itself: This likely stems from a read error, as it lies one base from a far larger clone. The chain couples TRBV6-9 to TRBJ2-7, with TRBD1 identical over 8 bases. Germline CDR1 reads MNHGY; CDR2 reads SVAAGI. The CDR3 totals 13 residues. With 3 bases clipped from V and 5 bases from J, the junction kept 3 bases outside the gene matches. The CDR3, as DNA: TGTGCCAGCAGTTACGCCAGGGGGCACGAGCAGTACTTC. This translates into CASSYARGHEQYF.

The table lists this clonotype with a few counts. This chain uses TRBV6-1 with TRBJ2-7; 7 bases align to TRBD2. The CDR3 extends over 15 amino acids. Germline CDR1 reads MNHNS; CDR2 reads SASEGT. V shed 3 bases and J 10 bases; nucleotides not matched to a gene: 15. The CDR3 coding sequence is TGTGCCAGCAGTGACCGACTAGCTGGAGTGGGAGGACAGTACTTC. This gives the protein CASSDRLAGVGGQYF.

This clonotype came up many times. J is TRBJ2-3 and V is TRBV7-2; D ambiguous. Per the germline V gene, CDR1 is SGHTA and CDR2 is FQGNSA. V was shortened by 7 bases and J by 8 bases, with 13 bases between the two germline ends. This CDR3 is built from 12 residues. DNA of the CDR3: TGTGCCAGCACTCACCCCGGCCCTACGCAGTATTTT. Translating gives CASTHPGPTQYF.

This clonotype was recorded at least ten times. CDR3 DNA: TGTGCCAGCAGTGGACAGCTGCAGACAGGCAATGAGCAGTTCTTC. Amino acid sequence: CASSGQLQTGNEQFF. The V call is TRBV6-1, the J call TRBJ2-1, with a possible D match to TRBD1 (6 bases). Germline V CDR1 and CDR2: MNHNS, SASEGT. This CDR3 contains 15 residues. Trimming left V 4 bases short and J 6 bases short, with 16 bases between.

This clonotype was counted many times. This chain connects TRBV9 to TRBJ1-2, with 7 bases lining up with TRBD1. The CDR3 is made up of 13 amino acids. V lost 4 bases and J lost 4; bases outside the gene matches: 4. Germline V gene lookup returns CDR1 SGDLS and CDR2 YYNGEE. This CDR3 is CASSPDRIYGYTF. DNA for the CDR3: TGTGCCAGCAGCCCGGACAGGATCTATGGCTACACCTTC.

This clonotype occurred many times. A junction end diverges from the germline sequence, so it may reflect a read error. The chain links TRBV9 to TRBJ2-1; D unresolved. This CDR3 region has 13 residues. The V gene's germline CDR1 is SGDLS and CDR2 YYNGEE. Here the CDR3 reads CASSVYPTNQQFF. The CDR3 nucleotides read TGTGCCAGCAGCGTTTATCCTACCAATCAGCAGTTCTTC.

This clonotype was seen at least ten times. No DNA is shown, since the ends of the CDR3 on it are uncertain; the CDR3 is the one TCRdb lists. This chain's CDR3 is CASSRFGEGSIF. The chain uses TRBV27 and TRBJ2-4; the table's D call of TRBD2 was not tested on the DNA. Germline V gives CDR1 MNHEY, CDR2 SMNVEV (reference sequence). 12 amino acids form the CDR3, both terminal residues included.

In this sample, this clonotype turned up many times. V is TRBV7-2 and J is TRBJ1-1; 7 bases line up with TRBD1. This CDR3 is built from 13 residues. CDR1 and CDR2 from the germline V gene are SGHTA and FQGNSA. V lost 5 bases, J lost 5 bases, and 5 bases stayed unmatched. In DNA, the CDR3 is TGTGCCAGCAGCCAGGACAGGATTACTGAAGCTTTCTTT. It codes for CASSQDRITEAFF.

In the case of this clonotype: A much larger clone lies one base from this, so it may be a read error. The CDR3 region has the DNA TGTGCCACCAGTGAACGGGGACTAGCGGTCACAGATACGCAGTATTTT. As protein: CATSERGLAVTDTQYF. The chain links TRBV24-1 to TRBJ2-3; 11 positions match TRBD2. The CDR3 runs to 16 residues. J was trimmed by 2 bases and V by 4 bases; bases with no gene match: 4. Per germline, CDR1 KGHDR and CDR2 SFDVKD.

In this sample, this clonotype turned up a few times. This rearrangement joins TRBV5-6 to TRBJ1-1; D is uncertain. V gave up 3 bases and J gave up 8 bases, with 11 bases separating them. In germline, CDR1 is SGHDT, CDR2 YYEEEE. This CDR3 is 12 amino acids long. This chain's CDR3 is CASSSYPGEAFF. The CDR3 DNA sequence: TGTGCCAGCAGCTCATACCCTGGGGAAGCTTTCTTT.

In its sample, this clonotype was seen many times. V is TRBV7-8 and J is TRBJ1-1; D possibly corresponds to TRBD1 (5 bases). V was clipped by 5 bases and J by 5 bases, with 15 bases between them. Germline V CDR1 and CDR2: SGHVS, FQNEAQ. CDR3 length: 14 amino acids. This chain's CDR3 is CASSALGGETEAFF. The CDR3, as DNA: TGTGCCAGCAGCGCCCTGGGAGGGGAAACTGAAGCTTTCTTT.

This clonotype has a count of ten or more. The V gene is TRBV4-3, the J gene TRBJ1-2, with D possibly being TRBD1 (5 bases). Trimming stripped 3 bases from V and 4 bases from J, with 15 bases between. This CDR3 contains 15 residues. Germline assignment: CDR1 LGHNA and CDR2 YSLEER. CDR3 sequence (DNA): TGCGCCAGCAGCCAGCTCATTCAGGGAAGCTATGGCTACACCTTC. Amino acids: CASSQLIQGSYGYTF.

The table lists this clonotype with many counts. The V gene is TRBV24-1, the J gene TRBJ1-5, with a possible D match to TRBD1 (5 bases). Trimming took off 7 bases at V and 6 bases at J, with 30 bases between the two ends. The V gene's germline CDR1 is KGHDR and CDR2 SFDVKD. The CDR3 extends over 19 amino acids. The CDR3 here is CATSARDEGPGVWIQPQHF. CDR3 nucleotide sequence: TGTGCCACCAGCGCAAGGGACGAAGGGCCGGGAGTGTGGATTCAGCCCCAGCATTTT.

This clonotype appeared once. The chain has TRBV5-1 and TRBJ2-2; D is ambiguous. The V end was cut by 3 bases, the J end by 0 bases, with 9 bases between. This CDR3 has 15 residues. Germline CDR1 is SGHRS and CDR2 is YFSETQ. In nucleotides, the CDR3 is TGCGCCAGCAGCTACCGGGCCGCGAACACCGGGGAGCTGTTTTTT. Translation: CASSYRAANTGELFF.

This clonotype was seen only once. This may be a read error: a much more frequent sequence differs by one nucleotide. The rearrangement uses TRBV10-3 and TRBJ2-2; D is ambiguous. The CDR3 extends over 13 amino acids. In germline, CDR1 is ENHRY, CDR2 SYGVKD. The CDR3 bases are TGTTCCATCAGTGAGGCTAGTCCCGGGGAGCTGTTTTTT. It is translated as CSISEASPGELFF.